One and the same sample provided the 13 T cell receptor beta chains below, sequenced in a study of blood T cell repertoires in COVID-19. The table came from immunoSEQ multiplex PCR; TCRdb's copy has only in-frame clones and leaves some out. The table has about 57,000 clones, 88% seen once. Material for sequencing was peripheral blood. All receptors derive from a human donor in a cohort sampled during active COVID-19.

The chain recombines TRBV5-3 with TRBJ1-3, with 7 bases aligning to TRBD1. TRBV5-3 counts as an open reading frame of uncertain function. Losses at the gene ends were 4 bases for V and 0 bases for J; bases not matched to a gene: 16. The CDR3 totals 19 residues. The CDR3 nucleotides are TGTGCCAGAAGCAGACAGGGAGCAGGTCATGGGAGCTCTGGAAACACCATATATTTT. Protein product: CARSRQGAGHGSSGNTIYF.

The chain couples TRBV5-4 to TRBJ1-2, with D possibly TRBD1 on 6 matching bases. The V end lost 4 bases, the J end lost 3 bases, and 13 bases lay between the germline ends. The CDR3 has 14 amino acids. CDR1 is SGHNT and CDR2 is YYREEE in the germline V gene (reference sequence). This chain's CDR3 is CASSIQGGDYGYTF. The CDR3 DNA reads as TGTGCCAGCAGCATTCAAGGGGGGGACTATGGCTACACCTTC.

The chain recombines TRBV7-2 with TRBJ2-7; 9 nucleotides line up with TRBD1. CDR3 length: 14 amino acids. The V and J ends lost 4 bases and 1 base, in that order; junction bases with no gene match: 2. Germline loops: CDR1 SGHTA, CDR2 FQGNSA. CDR3 bases: TGTGCCAGCAGCTGGGACAGGGCGTCCTACGAGCAGTACTTC. Encoded protein: CASSWDRASYEQYF. Combining the CDR3 with reference TRBV7-2 and TRBJ2-7 gives the whole variable domain GAGVSQSPSNKVTEKGKDVELRCDPISGHTALYWYRQSLGQGLEFLIYFQGNSAPDKSGLPSDRFSAERTGGSVSTLTIQRTQQEDSAVYLCASSWDRASYEQYFGPGTRLTVT.

The rearrangement joins TRBV5-4 to TRBJ2-1, with D perhaps matching TRBD2 (5 bases). This CDR3 is built from 14 residues. V was cut by 0 bases and J by 10 bases, with 14 bases left in between. CDR1 is SGHNT and CDR2 is YYREEE in the germline V gene (reference sequence). The chain's CDR3 is CASSLAGKEWEQFF. The CDR3 bases are TGTGCCAGCAGCTTGGCGGGGAAGGAATGGGAGCAGTTCTTC.

This clone has only a few counts. The chain links TRBV7-9 to TRBJ2-2, with 7 bases lining up with TRBD1. The CDR3 covers 15 residues. CDR1 and CDR2 from the germline V gene are SEHNR and FQNEAQ (reference sequence). The V segment lost 1 base and the J segment 6 bases; nucleotides outside the gene matches: 5. The CDR3 sequence: CASSLGQGDAGELFF. The CDR3 DNA follows: TGTGCCAGCAGCTTAGGCCAGGGGGATGCCGGGGAGCTGTTTTTT.

V is TRBV6-6 and J is TRBJ2-1, with 11 bases identical to TRBD2. There are 12 residues in the CDR3. V shed 9 bases and J 9 bases; nucleotides not matched to a gene: 4. The germline CDR1 and CDR2 sequences are MNHNY and SVGAGI (reference sequence). In DNA, the CDR3 is TGTGCCAGTACTAGCGGGAGAATTGAGCAGTTCTTC. The encoded protein is CASTSGRIEQFF.

The rearrangement joins TRBV7-2 to TRBJ2-5; 9 bases are a match to TRBD2. CDR1 and CDR2 (germline): SGHTA, FQGNSA. Trimming removed 5 bases from V and 5 bases from J; junction bases left unmatched: 6. The CDR3 has 14 amino acids. CDR3 loop: CASSPLAGAETQYF. CDR3 bases: TGTGCCAGCAGCCCTTTAGCGGGAGCTGAGACCCAGTACTTC.

This CDR3 is CASRRLAGDNEQFF. DNA of the CDR3: TGCGCCAGCAGAAGACTAGCGGGGGACAATGAGCAGTTCTTC. The rearrangement links TRBV5-1 to TRBJ2-1, with 12 bases fitting TRBD2. J gave up 5 bases and V 5 bases, and 2 bases lay outside the gene matches. CDR3 length: 14 residues. The germline CDR1 and CDR2 sequences are SGHRS and YFSETQ.

The chain carries TRBV27 and TRBJ2-3, with TRBD2 as a possible D gene (7 bases). V was pared by 3 bases and J by 2 bases, with 12 bases between. The CDR3 totals 15 residues. The germline V gene has CDR1 MNHEY and CDR2 SMNVEV (reference sequence). CDR3 loop: CASSLRRGPTDTQYF. For the CDR3, the DNA is TGTGCCAGCAGTTTGAGGCGGGGGCCCACAGATACGCAGTATTTT.

V gene TRBV7-6 combines with J gene TRBJ2-3; TRBD2 is a possible D gene (7 bases). The length of the CDR3 is 16 residues. CDR1 and CDR2 (germline): SGHVS, FNYEAQ. With 5 bases removed from V and 2 bases from J, the gap between germline ends came to 17 bases. The CDR3 loop is CASSPAGALSTDTQYF. Here the CDR3 DNA reads TGTGCCAGCAGCCCCGCGGGGGCCCTATCCACAGATACGCAGTATTTT.

This clone appeared a few times. The V call is TRBV7-7, the J call TRBJ2-2, with D hard to call. The V end was cut by 5 bases, the J end by 7 bases, with 20 bases between. Germline assignment: CDR1 SSHAT and CDR2 FNYEAQ (reference sequence). This CDR3 spans 16 amino acids. The CDR3 is CASSTQLGGVGGELFF. In nucleotides, the CDR3 is TGTGCCAGCAGCACCCAATTAGGTGGAGTCGGCGGGGAGCTGTTTTTT.

The gene calls are TRBV5-4 and TRBJ2-5; 13 positions match TRBD2. Germline CDR1 SGHNT, CDR2 YYREEE (reference sequence). The CDR3 contains 18 residues. V lost 0 bases and J lost 1; bases outside the gene matches: 6. The CDR3 DNA reads TGTGCCAGCAGCTTGGGTCCCACTAGCGGGGGGGCCCAAGAGACCCAGTACTTC. It codes for CASSLGPTSGGAQETQYF.

CDR3 amino acids: CASSLREGRVRGPQHF. CDR3 DNA: TGTGCCAGCAGCTTAAGGGAGGGCCGGGTGAGGGGGCCCCAGCATTTT. The V and J genes are TRBV7-9 and TRBJ1-5; D is perhaps TRBD1 (5 bases). Germline values: CDR1 SEHNR, CDR2 FQNEAQ (reference sequence). Trimming stripped 2 bases from V and 9 bases from J, with 20 bases between. The CDR3 is 16 residues long.